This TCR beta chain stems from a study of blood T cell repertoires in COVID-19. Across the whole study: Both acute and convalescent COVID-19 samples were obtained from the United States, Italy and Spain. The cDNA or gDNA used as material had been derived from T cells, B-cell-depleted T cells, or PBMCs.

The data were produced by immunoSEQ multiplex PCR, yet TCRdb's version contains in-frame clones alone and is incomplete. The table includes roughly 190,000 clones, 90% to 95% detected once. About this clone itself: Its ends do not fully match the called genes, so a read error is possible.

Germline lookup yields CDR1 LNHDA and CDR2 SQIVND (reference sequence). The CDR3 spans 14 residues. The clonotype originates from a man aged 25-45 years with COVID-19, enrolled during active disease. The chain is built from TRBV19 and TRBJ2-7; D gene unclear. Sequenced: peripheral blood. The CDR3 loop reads CASSTQISSHEQYF. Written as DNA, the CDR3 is TGTGCCAGTAGTACCCAGATCTCCTCCCACGAGCAGTACTTC.